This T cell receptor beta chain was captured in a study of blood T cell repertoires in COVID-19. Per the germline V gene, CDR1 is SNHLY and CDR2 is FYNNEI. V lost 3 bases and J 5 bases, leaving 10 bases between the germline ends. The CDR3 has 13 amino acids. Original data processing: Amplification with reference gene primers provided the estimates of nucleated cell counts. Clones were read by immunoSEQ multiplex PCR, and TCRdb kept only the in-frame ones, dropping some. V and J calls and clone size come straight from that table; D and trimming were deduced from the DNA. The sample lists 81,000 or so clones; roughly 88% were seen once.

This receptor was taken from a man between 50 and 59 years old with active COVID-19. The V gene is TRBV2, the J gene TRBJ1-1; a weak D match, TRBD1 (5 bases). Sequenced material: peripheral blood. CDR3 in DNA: TGTGCCAGCAGTGACAGGGTTGAAACTGAAGCTTTCTTT. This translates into CASSDRVETEAFF.